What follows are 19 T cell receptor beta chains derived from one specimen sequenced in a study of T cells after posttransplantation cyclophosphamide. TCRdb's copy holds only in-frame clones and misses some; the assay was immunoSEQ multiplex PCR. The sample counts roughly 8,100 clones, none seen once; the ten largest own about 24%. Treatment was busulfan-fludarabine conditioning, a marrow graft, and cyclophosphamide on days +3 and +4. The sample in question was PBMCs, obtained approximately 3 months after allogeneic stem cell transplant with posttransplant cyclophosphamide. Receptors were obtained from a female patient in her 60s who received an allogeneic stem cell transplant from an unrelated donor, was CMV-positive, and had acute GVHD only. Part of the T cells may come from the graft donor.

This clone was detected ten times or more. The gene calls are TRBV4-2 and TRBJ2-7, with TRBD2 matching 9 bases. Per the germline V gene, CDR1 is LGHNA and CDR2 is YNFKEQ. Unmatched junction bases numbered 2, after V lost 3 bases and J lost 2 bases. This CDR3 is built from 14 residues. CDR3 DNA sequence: TGTGCCAGCAGCCAGGCTAGCGGGACCTACGAGCAGTACTTC. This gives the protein CASSQASGTYEQYF.

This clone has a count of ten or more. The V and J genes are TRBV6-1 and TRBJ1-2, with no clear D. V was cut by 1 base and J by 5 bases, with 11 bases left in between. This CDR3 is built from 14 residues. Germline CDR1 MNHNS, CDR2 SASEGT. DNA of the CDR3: TGTGCCAGCAGTGAAGGTGTACAGTATTATGGCTACACCTTC. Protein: CASSEGVQYYGYTF.

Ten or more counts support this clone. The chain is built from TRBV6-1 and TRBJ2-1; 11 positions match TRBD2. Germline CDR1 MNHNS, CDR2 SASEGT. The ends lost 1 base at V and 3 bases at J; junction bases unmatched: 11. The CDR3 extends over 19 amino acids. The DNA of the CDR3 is TGTGCCAGCAGTGAAGTGGCTAGCGGGGGGTTCTTGGACTACAATGAGCAGTTCTTC. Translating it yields CASSEVASGGFLDYNEQFF.

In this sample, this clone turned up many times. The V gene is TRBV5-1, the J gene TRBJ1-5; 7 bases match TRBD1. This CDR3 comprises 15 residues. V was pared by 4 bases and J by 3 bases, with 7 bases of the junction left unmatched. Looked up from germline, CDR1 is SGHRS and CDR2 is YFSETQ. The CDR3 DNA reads TGCGCCAGCAGCCCGGGACAGTTGGACAATCAGCCCCAGCATTTT. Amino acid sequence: CASSPGQLDNQPQHF.

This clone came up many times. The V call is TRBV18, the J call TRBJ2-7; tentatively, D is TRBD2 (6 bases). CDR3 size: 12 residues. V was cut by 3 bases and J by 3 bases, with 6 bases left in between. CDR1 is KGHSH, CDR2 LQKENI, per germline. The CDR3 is CASSPRDYEQYF. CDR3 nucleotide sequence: TGTGCCAGCTCACCGCGGGACTACGAGCAGTACTTC.

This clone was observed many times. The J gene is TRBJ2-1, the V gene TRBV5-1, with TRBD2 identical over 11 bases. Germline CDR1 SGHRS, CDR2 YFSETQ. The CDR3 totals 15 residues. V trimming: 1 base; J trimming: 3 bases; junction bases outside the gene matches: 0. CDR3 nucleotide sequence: TGCGCCAGCAGCTTGACTAGCGGGAGCTACAATGAGCAGTTCTTC. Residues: CASSLTSGSYNEQFF. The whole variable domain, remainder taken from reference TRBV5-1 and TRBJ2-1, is KAGVTQTPRYLIKTRGQQVTLSCSPISGHRSVSWYQQTPGQGLQFLFEYFSETQRNKGNFPGRFSGRQFSNSRSEMNVSTLELGDSALYLCASSLTSGSYNEQFFGPGTRLTVL.

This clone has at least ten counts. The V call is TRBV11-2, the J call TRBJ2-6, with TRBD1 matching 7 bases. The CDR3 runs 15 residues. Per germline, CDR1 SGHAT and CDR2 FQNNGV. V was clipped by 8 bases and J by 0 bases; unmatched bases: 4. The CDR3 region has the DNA TGTGCCAGCCGGGACAGCCACTCTGGGGCCAACGTCCTGACTTTC. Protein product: CASRDSHSGANVLTF.

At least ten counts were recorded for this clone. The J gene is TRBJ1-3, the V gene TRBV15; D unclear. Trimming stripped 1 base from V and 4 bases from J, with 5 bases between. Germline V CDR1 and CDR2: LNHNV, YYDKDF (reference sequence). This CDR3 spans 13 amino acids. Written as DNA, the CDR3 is TGTGCCACCAGCAGAGTGGGCGGAAACACCATATATTTT. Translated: CATSRVGGNTIYF.

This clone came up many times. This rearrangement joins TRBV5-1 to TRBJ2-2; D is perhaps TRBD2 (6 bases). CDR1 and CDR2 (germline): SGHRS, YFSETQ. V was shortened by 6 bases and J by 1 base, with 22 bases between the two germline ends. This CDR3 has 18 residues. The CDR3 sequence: CASTEYQLGGVNTGELFF. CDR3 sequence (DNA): TGCGCCAGCACCGAATACCAACTTGGCGGGGTGAACACCGGGGAGCTGTTTTTT.

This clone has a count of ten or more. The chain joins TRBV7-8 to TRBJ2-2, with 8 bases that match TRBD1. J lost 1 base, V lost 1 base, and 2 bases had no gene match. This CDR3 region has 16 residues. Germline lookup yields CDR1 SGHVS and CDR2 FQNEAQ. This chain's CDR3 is CASSLGTGLNTGELFF. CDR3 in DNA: TGTGCCAGCAGCTTAGGGACAGGGCTGAACACCGGGGAGCTGTTTTTT.

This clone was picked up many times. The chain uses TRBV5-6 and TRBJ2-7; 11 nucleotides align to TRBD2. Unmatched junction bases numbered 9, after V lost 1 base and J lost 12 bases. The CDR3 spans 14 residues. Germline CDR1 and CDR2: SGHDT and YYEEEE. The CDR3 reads CASSLYGTSGDGYF. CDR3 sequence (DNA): TGTGCCAGCAGCTTGTATGGGACTAGCGGCGACGGGTACTTC.

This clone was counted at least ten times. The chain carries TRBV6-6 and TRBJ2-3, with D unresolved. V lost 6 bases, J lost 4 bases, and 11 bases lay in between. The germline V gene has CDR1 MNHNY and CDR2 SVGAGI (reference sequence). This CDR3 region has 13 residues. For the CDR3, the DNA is TGTGCCAGCAGCTTCCCCCCCCCAGATACGCAGTATTTT. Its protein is CASSFPPPDTQYF.

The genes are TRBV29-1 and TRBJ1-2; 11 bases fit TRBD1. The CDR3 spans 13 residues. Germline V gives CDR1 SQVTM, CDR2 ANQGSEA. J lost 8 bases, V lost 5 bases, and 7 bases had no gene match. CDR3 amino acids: CSVPGQGVGGYTF. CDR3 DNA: TGCAGCGTTCCGGGACAGGGGGTGGGGGGCTACACCTTC.

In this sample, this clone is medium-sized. For the CDR3, the DNA is TGTGCCAGCAGCCCCCTACGTCGGGTACTCACAGATACGCAGTATTTT. This translates into CASSPLRRVLTDTQYF. V and J are TRBV4-2 and TRBJ2-3; D is unresolved. Germline V lookup: CDR1 LGHNA, CDR2 YNFKEQ. The CDR3 has 16 amino acids. The V gene lost 4 bases and the J gene lost 2 bases, with 16 bases spanning the gap.

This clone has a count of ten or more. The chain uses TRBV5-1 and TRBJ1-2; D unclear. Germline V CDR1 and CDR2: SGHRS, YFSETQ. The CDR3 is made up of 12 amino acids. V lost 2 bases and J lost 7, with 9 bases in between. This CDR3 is CASSFRSGGYTF. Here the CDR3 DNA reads TGCGCCAGCAGCTTCAGGTCCGGTGGCTACACCTTC.

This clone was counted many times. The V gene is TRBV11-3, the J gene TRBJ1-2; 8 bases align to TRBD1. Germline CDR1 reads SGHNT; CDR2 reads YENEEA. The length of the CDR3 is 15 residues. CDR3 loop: CASRSTTGVSCGYTF. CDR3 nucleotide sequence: TGTGCAAGTCGCTCTACGACAGGGGTTTCCTGTGGCTACACCTTC.

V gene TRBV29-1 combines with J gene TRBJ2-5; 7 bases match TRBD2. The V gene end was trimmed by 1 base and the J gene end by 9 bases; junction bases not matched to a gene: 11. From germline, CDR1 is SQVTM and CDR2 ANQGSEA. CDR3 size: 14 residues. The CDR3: CSVEVSSGQWAQYF. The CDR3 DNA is TGCAGCGTTGAAGTGTCTAGCGGTCAGTGGGCCCAGTACTTC.

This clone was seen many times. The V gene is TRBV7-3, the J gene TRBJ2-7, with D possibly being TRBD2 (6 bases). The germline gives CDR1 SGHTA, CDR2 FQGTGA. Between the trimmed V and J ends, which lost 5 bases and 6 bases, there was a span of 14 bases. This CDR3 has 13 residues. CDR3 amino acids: CASSPRRDSEQYF. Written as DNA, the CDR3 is TGTGCCAGCAGCCCGAGGCGGGACTCCGAGCAGTACTTC.

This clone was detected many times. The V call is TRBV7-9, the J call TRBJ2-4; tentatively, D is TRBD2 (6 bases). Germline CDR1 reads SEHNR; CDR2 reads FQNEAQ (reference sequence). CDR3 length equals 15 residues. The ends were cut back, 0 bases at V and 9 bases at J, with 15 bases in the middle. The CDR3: CASSLATGTGSIQYF. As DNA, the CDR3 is TGTGCCAGCAGCTTAGCAACCGGGACTGGAAGCATTCAGTACTTC.